The entry below describes one T cell receptor (beta chain). Its antigen is unidentified. Trimming removed 5 bases from V and 2 bases from J, with 16 bases in between. This CDR3 has 16 residues. Germline V gives CDR1 MNHEY, CDR2 SMNVEV (reference sequence). Unique molecular identifiers were in the cDNA, with template-switch universal primer binding. TCRdb re-called the 5' RACE reads with MiXCR, one entry per CDR3 protein. The table shows about 190,000 distinct CDR3 sequences, with about a sixth occurring only once. This entry is derived from a study of identical twins. Regarding the study as a whole: There were fewer insertions in abundant cord blood beta clonotypes, but memory repertoires showed no such pattern.

These data were also filed under a second study, of T cells expressing NK-cell markers. From that second work: All TCR beta repertoires analysed originated from sorted CD3+CD56+NKG2C+, CD3+CD56+NKG2C- and CD3+CD56-NKG2C+ T cells.

The sequence was collected from a young woman in good health. Sequencing used CD8+ T cells sorted from blood. V and J are TRBV27 and TRBJ1-3; D not certain. The CDR3 here is CASSPTGRPPGNTIYF. For the CDR3, the DNA is TGTGCCAGCAGTCCCACCGGGCGGCCCCCTGGAAACACCATATATTTT.